Following are 24 T cell receptor beta chains from one sample sequenced in a study of identical twins. One entry per CDR3 protein, called by TCRdb with MiXCR from the 5' RACE reads. The sample has about 920,000 distinct CDR3 sequences, roughly an eighth seen once; the top ten hold about 1.5%. These data are also associated with another study on yellow fever vaccine responses in identical twins.

The sequencing input was PBMCs. The receptors stem from a woman between 18 and 29 years old in good health.

J is TRBJ2-2 and V is TRBV5-1, with TRBD1 matching 7 bases. V shed 1 base, J shed 11 bases, and the junction held 8 bases outside the gene matches. CDR1 and CDR2 from the germline V gene are SGHRS and YFSETQ. CDR3 length equals 14 residues. CDR3 residues: CASSLTPRTGELFF. The CDR3 coding sequence is TGCGCCAGCAGCTTGACTCCCCGGACAGGAGAGCTGTTTTTT.

In its sample, this clonotype was seen a few times. This chain links TRBV7-6 with TRBJ2-2, with a weak D call TRBD1 (5 bases). In germline, CDR1 is SGHVS, CDR2 FNYEAQ. The CDR3 loop spans 16 amino acids. V lost 0 bases and J lost 4, with 12 bases in between. The CDR3 protein is CASSLAGAGFTGELFF. The CDR3, as DNA: TGTGCCAGCAGCTTAGCAGGGGCAGGGTTCACCGGGGAGCTGTTTTTT.

This clonotype was detected a few times. The chain links TRBV5-1 to TRBJ2-5; D is possibly TRBD2 (5 bases). Looked up from germline, CDR1 is SGHRS and CDR2 is YFSETQ. The CDR3 extends over 15 amino acids. Trimming cost V 4 bases and J 5 bases, with 18 bases left between them. The CDR3 nucleotides are TGCGCCAGCAGCCCGGATTTGGGAGCCGTGGAGACCCAGTACTTC. As protein: CASSPDLGAVETQYF.

There are many counts of this clonotype. This chain joins TRBV24-1 and TRBJ2-2; no clear D. The germline V and J ends were trimmed by 5 bases and 7 bases, with 10 bases remaining between them. This CDR3 comprises 13 residues. CDR1 is KGHDR and CDR2 is SFDVKD in the germline V gene. The CDR3: CATSVKNFGELFF. The CDR3, as DNA: TGTGCCACCAGTGTGAAAAACTTCGGGGAGCTGTTTTTT.

For the CDR3, the DNA is TGTGCCACCAGTGATCCCAGACTAGCGGGAGAGGGTGAGCAGTTCTTC. It codes for CATSDPRLAGEGEQFF. The rearrangement uses TRBV24-1 and TRBJ2-1; TRBD2 agrees at 12 bases. CDR3 length: 16 residues. Losses at the gene ends were 3 bases for V and 9 bases for J; bases not matched to a gene: 8. Germline-derived CDR1 and CDR2 are KGHDR and SFDVKD.

This clonotype was counted between two and nine times. The chain couples TRBV7-8 to TRBJ1-2; D unresolved. The ends were cut back, 1 base at V and 1 base at J, with 7 bases in the middle. Germline V gives CDR1 SGHVS, CDR2 FQNEAQ. This CDR3 has 14 amino acids. CDR3 residues: CASSLGQYNYGYTF. CDR3 DNA sequence: TGTGCCAGCAGCTTAGGGCAGTATAACTATGGCTACACCTTC.

The table lists this clonotype with a few counts. This sequence joins TRBV27 and TRBJ2-7; weak D call: TRBD1 (6 bases). Per germline, CDR1 MNHEY and CDR2 SMNVEV (reference sequence). The germline V and J ends were trimmed by 3 bases and 3 bases, with 15 bases remaining between them. The CDR3 is made up of 15 amino acids. CDR3 region: CASSLKAGVFYEQYV. For the CDR3, the DNA is TGTGCCAGCAGTTTGAAGGCAGGGGTCTTCTACGAGCAGTACGTC.

The V and J genes are TRBV28 and TRBJ1-1; D is ambiguous. The CDR3 is made up of 14 amino acids. V was trimmed by 3 bases and J by 3 bases, leaving 11 bases between them. Germline V CDR1 and CDR2: MDHEN, SYDVKM. The CDR3 sequence: CASSFPTQHTEAFF. The CDR3 DNA follows: TGTGCCAGCAGTTTCCCCACTCAGCACACTGAAGCTTTCTTT.

The rearrangement joins TRBV6-1 to TRBJ2-5; D may be TRBD1 (5 bases). The CDR3 consists of 14 residues. Per germline, CDR1 MNHNS and CDR2 SASEGT. Trimming pared 1 base from V and 5 bases from J, leaving 11 bases between. The chain's CDR3 is CASSEVDSQETQYF. The CDR3 bases are TGTGCCAGCAGTGAAGTTGACAGTCAGGAGACCCAGTACTTC.

V is TRBV20-1 and J is TRBJ2-7, with D possibly matching TRBD1 (6 bases). V was shortened by 3 bases and J by 4 bases, with 19 bases between the two germline ends. Germline lookup yields CDR1 DFQATT and CDR2 SNEGSKA (reference sequence). The length of the CDR3 is 15 residues. The CDR3 protein is CSASGRSRQAYEQYV. As DNA, the CDR3 is TGCAGTGCTAGTGGCCGGAGTCGACAGGCTTACGAGCAGTACGTC.

The chain links TRBV10-3 to TRBJ2-5, with 10 bases aligning to TRBD1. V gave up 10 bases and J gave up 5 bases; unmatched junction bases: 4. The CDR3 length is 12 residues. In germline, CDR1 is ENHRY, CDR2 SYGVKD. The CDR3 DNA is TGTGCCACGACAGGGGGCCAGGAGACCCAGTACTTC. Encoded protein: CATTGGQETQYF.

At least ten counts were recorded for this clonotype. The chain uses TRBV3-1 and TRBJ1-1; D unclear. Germline CDR1 LGHDT, CDR2 YNNKEL (reference sequence). The CDR3 consists of 13 residues. Trimming stripped 4 bases from V and 1 base from J, with 7 bases between. CDR3 sequence reads: CASSPPPNTEAFF. CDR3 bases: TGTGCCAGCAGCCCACCACCGAACACTGAAGCTTTCTTT.

This clonotype was recorded at least ten times. V gene TRBV7-9 combines with J gene TRBJ1-1; no firm D call. Germline values: CDR1 SEHNR, CDR2 FQNEAQ (reference sequence). The CDR3 spans 13 residues. V was clipped by 5 bases and J by 0 bases, with 7 bases between them. The CDR3 is CASSPDLNTEAFF. The CDR3 nucleotides are TGTGCCAGCAGCCCTGACCTGAACACTGAAGCTTTCTTT.

The table lists this clonotype with many counts. The chain combines TRBV12-1 with TRBJ2-7; the DNA was not compared with TRBD2, the D call given in the table. TRBV12-1 is classified as a pseudogene. This CDR3 is 15 amino acids long. DNA of the CDR3: TGTGCCAGCAGCTTTGCTAAGCGGGGAGTATACGAGCAGTACTTC. Translated, it gives CASSFAKRGVYEQYF.

This clonotype was seen at least ten times. This sequence joins TRBV27 and TRBJ2-3; 12 nucleotides align to TRBD1. The CDR3 loop spans 19 amino acids. V gave up 6 bases and J gave up 2 bases; unmatched junction bases: 15. Germline CDR1 MNHEY, CDR2 SMNVEV (reference sequence). CDR3 loop: CASRVSGTGGHTITDTQYF. The CDR3 bases are TGTGCCAGCAGAGTCTCCGGGACAGGGGGCCACACGATCACAGATACGCAGTATTTT.

V is TRBV24-1 and J is TRBJ2-7; D is undetermined. Germline-derived CDR1 and CDR2 are KGHDR and SFDVKD. The CDR3 is made up of 15 amino acids. V lost 0 bases and J lost 5, with 13 bases in between. In nucleotides, the CDR3 is TGTGCCACCAGTGATTTGTTGCCCGTCGCGAACGAGCAGTACGTC. Translated: CATSDLLPVANEQYV.

The chain carries TRBV20-1 and TRBJ2-7, with 10 bases lining up with TRBD2. Germline CDR1 is DFQATT and CDR2 is SNEGSKA (reference sequence). V shed 3 bases and J 3 bases; nucleotides not matched to a gene: 11. The CDR3 extends over 16 amino acids. This CDR3 is CSASPSGSSKDYEQYF. CDR3 DNA sequence: TGCAGTGCTAGTCCTAGCGGGAGTAGCAAAGACTACGAGCAGTACTTC.

J is TRBJ2-1 and V is TRBV4-1; 8 positions match TRBD2. The CDR3 sequence is 18 residues long. After removal of 4 bases from V and 0 bases from J, the junction contained 11 bases not matched to a gene. Germline V lookup: CDR1 MGHRA, CDR2 YSYEKL. In nucleotides, the CDR3 is TGCGCCAGCAGCCTCGGGGGGGTAGCGGGGACCTCCTACAATGAGCAGTTCTTC. It yields the protein CASSLGGVAGTSYNEQFF.

This clonotype was picked up a small number of times. The chain is built from TRBV7-6 and TRBJ2-5; D call uncertain. The germline V gene has CDR1 SGHVS and CDR2 FNYEAQ. This CDR3 region has 14 residues. Trimming left V 2 bases short and J 2 bases short, with 9 bases between. The CDR3 here is CASSLRREQETQYF. The CDR3 region has the DNA TGTGCCAGCAGCTTACGCAGAGAACAAGAGACCCAGTACTTC.

This clonotype was found a few times. V and J are TRBV11-3 and TRBJ2-3, with TRBD2 matching 12 bases. After removal of 3 bases from V and 6 bases from J, the junction contained 10 bases not matched to a gene. Germline lookup yields CDR1 SGHNT and CDR2 YENEEA. This CDR3 is built from 17 residues. The CDR3 reads CASSFPRLAGAGDTQYF. In DNA form, the CDR3 reads TGTGCCAGCAGCTTCCCGAGACTAGCGGGAGCGGGGGATACGCAGTATTTT.

This chain connects TRBV7-8 to TRBJ2-7, with D tentatively TRBD1 (6 bases). The CDR3 is 16 amino acids. The germline gives CDR1 SGHVS, CDR2 FQNEAQ. V was trimmed by 1 base and J by 2 bases, leaving 15 bases between them. The CDR3 sequence: CASSLDTGYIPYEQYF. In DNA, the CDR3 is TGTGCCAGCAGCTTAGACACAGGGTATATACCCTACGAGCAGTACTTC.

The count of this clonotype is one. The chain has TRBV6-5 and TRBJ2-2; D might be TRBD2 (6 bases). The CDR3 runs 15 residues. Trimming left V 4 bases short and J 5 bases short, with 14 bases between. CDR1 is MNHEY, CDR2 SVGAGI, per germline. CDR3 sequence reads: CASSWGGIKTGELFF. CDR3 in DNA: TGTGCCAGCAGTTGGGGCGGGATAAAAACCGGGGAGCTGTTTTTT.

The CDR3 bases are TGTGCCAGCAGTTACACCCTAGTAGAAGAGACCCAGTACTTC. Amino acids: CASSYTLVEETQYF. The chain links TRBV6-5 to TRBJ2-5, with D uncertain. Germline V gene data show CDR1 as MNHEY and CDR2 as SVGAGI. This CDR3 region has 14 residues. Between the trimmed V and J ends, which lost 2 bases and 3 bases, there was a span of 10 bases.

The chain recombines TRBV20-1 with TRBJ2-1; D may be TRBD1 (6 bases). The germline V and J ends were trimmed by 1 base and 7 bases, with 17 bases remaining between them. From germline, CDR1 is DFQATT and CDR2 SNEGSKA (reference sequence). The CDR3 contains 15 residues. The CDR3 DNA is TGCAGTGCTAGAGTGGGGGTAGGGGGACGGAATGAGCAGTTCTTC. This codes for CSARVGVGGRNEQFF.